This TCR beta chain was identified during a study of blood T cell repertoires in COVID-19. Study summary: Italy, Spain and the United States were the sources of the convalescent and acute COVID-19 samples. PBMCs, B-cell-depleted T cells, or T cells were the source of the cDNA or gDNA that made up the material.

Per the study methods: Counts of nucleated cells, estimated from reference gene primer amplification, were obtained. Libraries were prepared by immunoSEQ multiplex PCR; TCRdb keeps only in-frame clonotypes and omits some of them. The V and J calls and clone size are taken from that table; D and trimming were inferred from the DNA. The top ten hold around 0.53% of the sample, which has just over 30,000 clones, roughly 90% seen once. The CDR3 spans 14 residues. Germline lookup yields CDR1 SGHVS and CDR2 FQNEAQ. V gave up 3 bases and J gave up 8 bases, with 14 bases separating them. Input material: peripheral blood. This receptor was obtained from a woman in her thirties or forties with active or convalescent COVID-19. The chain carries TRBV7-8 and TRBJ2-1; a possible D gene is TRBD1 (7 bases). CDR3 bases: TGTGCCAGCAGCTTCGACAGGGACTCCGATGAGCAGTTCTTC. This sequence encodes CASSFDRDSDEQFF.